Listed here is a single T cell receptor beta chain. Trimming removed 10 bases at V and 10 bases at J, with 14 bases between. The CDR3 totals 11 residues. Per the germline V gene, CDR1 is LNHDA and CDR2 is SQIVND (reference sequence). These data belong to a study of blood T cell repertoires in COVID-19. Generated by immunoSEQ multiplex PCR, the TCRdb table keeps only in-frame clones and is missing some. Of approximately 89,000 clones listed, over 80% are singletons. This clonotype originated in a woman aged 55-70 years with active COVID-19. The sequenced sample was peripheral blood. The V call is TRBV19, the J call TRBJ2-4, with a tentative D call TRBD2 (6 bases). The CDR3 sequence: CATSAGRIQYF. CDR3 nucleotides: TGTGCCACTTCAGCGGGCAGAATTCAGTACTTC.